Listed below are T cell receptor beta chains from one sample, sequenced in a study of CD8 T cells in Susac syndrome. TCRdb passed the immunoSEQ multiplex PCR reads through MiXCR, listing each CDR3 protein once. The sample contains about 120,000 distinct CDR3 sequences, about 95% of which appear only once. Sequencing was done on a sample of CD8+ T cells from PBMCs. The receptors stem from a human donor with Susac syndrome. Both conserved end residues are trimmed from each CDR3. The order of the fields is clone size, J gene, V gene, CDR3 protein. Not every row has a clone size; where given, it reads once, few, many or a size class.

>NA|TRBJ2-1|TRBV20-1
SARVGGGSYNEQF
>NA|TRBJ1-5|TRBV5-1
ASSFGTADQPQH
>NA|TRBJ1-3|TRBV9
ASSVAGTGTGNTIY
>NA|TRBJ1-4|TRBV30
AWRAQTEMF
>NA|TRBJ2-7|TRBV12-3/TRBV12-4
ASTWEGEQY
>NA|TRBJ2-3|TRBV20-1
SATGRTTDTQY
>NA|TRBJ2-1|TRBV29-1
SVAQQF
>once|TRBJ2-7|TRBV19
ASRLTGGYEQY
>NA|TRBJ2-1|TRBV9
ASSVSGGNEQF
>once|TRBJ1-1|TRBV12-3/TRBV12-4
ASSGNRVSTDTEAF
>NA|TRBJ2-3|TRBV6-2/TRBV6-3
ASGSGGAADTQY
>NA|TRBJ1-1|TRBV20-1
SAPGGREAF
>NA|TRBJ1-4|TRBV6-5
ASSYYGGGASLSEKLF
>NA|TRBJ2-1|TRBV7-9
ASSSDPEQF
>NA|TRBJ2-3|TRBV28
ASSLSASTDTQY
>NA|TRBJ2-3|TRBV9
ASSGQGTQY
>once|TRBJ1-6|TRBV2
ASSALGANTNSPLH
>NA|TRBJ2-5|TRBV6-5
ASSLGRKETQY
>NA|TRBJ2-3|TRBV6-5
ASSYIRGPQY
>NA|TRBJ1-1|TRBV30
AWSWGENTEAF
>few|TRBJ2-1|TRBV20-1
SARDSYNEQF
>NA|TRBJ1-3|TRBV12-3/TRBV12-4
ASSSSQFTRGRAIY
>NA|TRBJ2-7|TRBV24-1
ATSDPDGMSYEQY
>NA|TRBJ1-2|TRBV29-1
SISGAYGYT
>NA|TRBJ2-6|TRBV7-9
ATLDRNALSGANVLT
>NA|TRBJ1-2|TRBV12-5
ASGWAD
>NA|TRBJ2-5|TRBV12-3/TRBV12-4
ASSPRDSGFVTFETQY
>NA|TRBJ1-5|TRBV6-1
ASSEVGGYQPQH
>NA|TRBJ1-1|TRBV6-6
ASSYSQGGNTEAF
>NA|TRBJ2-1|TRBV12-3/TRBV12-4
ASSPTYNEQF
>NA|TRBJ1-4|TRBV6-5
ASSYEQGNEKLF
>NA|TRBJ1-2|TRBV19
ASSIELWDNGYT
>NA|TRBJ2-7|TRBV11-2
ASSYLSRVHEQY
>few|TRBJ2-3|TRBV6-2/TRBV6-3
ASSYRIGQGPTDTQY
>NA|TRBJ2-1|TRBV4-3
ASSQWVGHNEQF
>NA|TRBJ2-3|TRBV9
ASSPEGRPGDTQY